This record looks at one T cell receptor beta chain sequence and its context. Its specificity is not known. A J-beta primer mix and a sample-barcoded 5' primer were used in a second PCR of roughly 6 to 11 cycles. Carrying 12 random nucleotides, a template-switch adaptor labeled each individual cDNA molecule. In TCRdb, the 5' RACE reads were re-called with MiXCR into one record per CDR3 protein. The top ten clones hold 29% of a sample with 270,000 or so distinct CDR3 sequences, 25% to 30% of them seen once. This sample was included in a study of blood T cells in healthy people across ages. Study at large: With template switching, about one barcoded beta molecule was captured per two T cells.

Every participating donor contributed 8 to 10 milliliters of peripheral blood through a draw. Whole-study results and caveats: Naive and antigen-experienced cells were not separated, limiting conclusive comparison.

This TCR derives from a woman between 70 and 85 years old in good health. The sample was blood.

CDR3 protein: CASSLLRQGGGKLFF. DNA for the CDR3: TGTGCCAGCAGCCTCCTGAGGCAGGGAGGGGGAAAACTGTTTTTT. The chain employs TRBV3-1 and TRBJ1-4; D perhaps matches TRBD1 (6 bases). CDR3 length: 15 residues. V lost 4 bases, J lost 10 bases, and 19 bases lay in between. Germline-derived CDR1 and CDR2 are LGHDT and YNNKEL (reference sequence). Full variable domain (outside the CDR3, taken from reference TRBV3-1 and TRBJ1-4): DTAVSQTPKYLVTQMGNDKSIKCEQNLGHDTMYWYKQDSKKFLKIMFSYNNKELIINETVPNRFSPKSPDKAHLNLHINSLELGDSAVYFCASSLLRQGGGKLFFGSGTQLSVL.